A single sample is the source of the 24 T cell receptor beta chains below, sequenced in a study of STAT5B mutations in CD4+ large granular lymphocyte leukemia. Method: immunoSEQ multiplex PCR; TCRdb's copy keeps in-frame clones and lacks some. This table holds under 35,000 clones, roughly 65% found once. Material for sequencing was CD4+ T cells from blood buffy coats. These receptor sequences come from a human donor in good health.

The rearrangement links TRBV27 to TRBJ2-2; D is perhaps TRBD2 (6 bases). Germline lookup yields CDR1 MNHEY and CDR2 SMNVEV (reference sequence). Trimming took off 3 bases at V and 4 bases at J, with 15 bases between the two ends. This CDR3 is 16 amino acids long. The CDR3 sequence: CASSFMASEGTGELFF. As DNA, the CDR3 is TGTGCCAGCAGTTTTATGGCTAGCGAAGGCACCGGGGAGCTGTTTTTT.

The table lists this clone with a count of one. The V and J genes are TRBV27 and TRBJ1-4; no definite D call. In germline, CDR1 is MNHEY, CDR2 SMNVEV (reference sequence). The CDR3 runs 14 residues. Trimming removed 2 bases at V and 8 bases at J, with 12 bases between. The CDR3 here is CASSLGRKGEKLFF. The DNA for the CDR3 is TGTGCCAGCAGTTTAGGAAGGAAGGGAGAAAAACTGTTTTTT.

Only a few counts were recorded for this clone. The genes are TRBV6-1 and TRBJ1-1; D gene uncertain. The CDR3 sequence is 13 residues long. Per germline, CDR1 MNHNS and CDR2 SASEGT. The V end lost 7 bases, the J end lost 0 bases, and 9 bases lay between the germline ends. The CDR3 region is CASIPFMNTEAFF. The CDR3 region has the DNA TGTGCCAGCATTCCGTTCATGAACACTGAAGCTTTCTTT.

This clone came up once. This chain joins TRBV2 and TRBJ2-1; 7 bases are shared with TRBD2. With 3 bases clipped from V and 11 bases from J, the junction kept 13 bases outside the gene matches. This CDR3 contains 15 residues. CDR1 and CDR2 (germline): SNHLY, FYNNEI. The CDR3 sequence: CASSDFDKGTIKQFF. Here the CDR3 DNA reads TGTGCCAGCAGTGATTTCGACAAAGGGACTATTAAGCAGTTCTTC.

This chain joins TRBV2 and TRBJ1-2, with D maybe TRBD1 (5 bases). The CDR3 is 12 residues long. Trimming shortened V by 7 bases and J by 6 bases, and 12 bases separated the two germline ends. From germline, CDR1 is SNHLY and CDR2 FYNNEI. CDR3 nucleotide sequence: TGTGCCAGCACCGGGACGGGCCATGGCTACACCTTC. It codes for CASTGTGHGYTF.

The chain has TRBV2 and TRBJ2-5; no definite D call. Germline lookup yields CDR1 SNHLY and CDR2 FYNNEI. The CDR3 sequence is 15 residues long. V lost 7 bases, J lost 1 base, and 16 bases lay in between. The CDR3 sequence is CASTWKADRQETQYF. In DNA, the CDR3 is TGTGCCAGCACTTGGAAGGCAGACCGCCAAGAGACCCAGTACTTC.

This clone has a single count. The rearrangement joins TRBV7-9 to TRBJ2-7, with a tentative D call TRBD1 (5 bases). Germline V gene data show CDR1 as SEHNR and CDR2 as FQNEAQ (reference sequence). CDR3 length equals 11 residues. With 4 bases removed from V and 7 bases from J, the gap between germline ends came to 8 bases. CDR3 coding DNA: TGTGCCAGCAGCTCCCACAGGGAGCAGTACTTC. The encoded protein is CASSSHREQYF. Complete variable domain (other parts from reference TRBV7-9 and TRBJ2-7): DTGVSQNPRHKITKRGQNVTFRCDPISEHNRLYWYRQTLGQGPEFLTYFQNEAQLEKSRLLSDRFSAERPKGSFSTLEIQRTEQGDSAMYLCASSSHREQYFGPGTRLTVT.

The chain links TRBV19 to TRBJ2-1, with D possibly TRBD1 on 6 matching bases. CDR1 is LNHDA, CDR2 SQIVND, per germline (reference sequence). This CDR3 is 15 amino acids long. Between the trimmed V and J ends, which lost 4 bases and 0 bases, there was a span of 10 bases. The CDR3 protein is CASSTRGSSYNEQFF. The CDR3 DNA reads TGTGCCAGTAGTACGAGGGGGAGCTCCTACAATGAGCAGTTCTTC.

The chain joins TRBV7-9 to TRBJ2-7; maybe TRBD1 (6 bases). Deletions cut 1 base from V and 7 bases from J, with 8 bases between. Germline loops: CDR1 SEHNR, CDR2 FQNEAQ (reference sequence). The CDR3 loop spans 12 amino acids. CDR3 DNA: TGTGCCAGCAGCTTAGTGGGGACAGAGCAGTACTTC. This codes for CASSLVGTEQYF.

The chain carries TRBV10-3 and TRBJ2-7; the match to TRBD2 covers 8 bases. CDR1 is ENHRY, CDR2 SYGVKD, per germline. V shed 10 bases and J 5 bases; nucleotides not matched to a gene: 13. The CDR3 runs to 14 residues. CDR3 nucleotides: TGTGCCACAACTGGGGGCGGGGGGTTCCACGAGCAGTACTTC. This gives the protein CATTGGGGFHEQYF.

The gene calls are TRBV11-3 and TRBJ2-1, with a weak D call TRBD2 (6 bases). Trimming left V 1 base short and J 8 bases short, with 15 bases between. The CDR3 runs 15 residues. In germline, CDR1 is SGHNT, CDR2 YENEEA. CDR3 loop: CASSLVAGLNDEQFF. DNA for the CDR3: TGTGCCAGCAGCTTAGTCGCGGGGCTCAATGATGAGCAGTTCTTC. Full variable domain (rest looked up from reference TRBV11-3 and TRBJ2-1): EAGVVQSPRYKIIEKKQPVAFWCNPISGHNTLYWYLQNLGQGPELLIRYENEEAVDDSQLPKDRFSAERLKGVDSTLKIQPAELGDSAVYLCASSLVAGLNDEQFFGPGTRLTVL.

The rearrangement uses TRBV9 and TRBJ2-7; the D call may be TRBD1 or TRBD2 (6 bases each). V was trimmed by 4 bases and J by 4 bases, leaving 15 bases between them. In germline, CDR1 is SGDLS, CDR2 YYNGEE. The CDR3 has 14 residues. CDR3 nucleotide sequence: TGTGCCAGCAGCTCCCGGGGGCAACTATACGAGCAGTACTTC. Its protein product is CASSSRGQLYEQYF.

The rearrangement uses TRBV7-3 and TRBJ2-1; 10 nucleotides line up with TRBD2. The CDR3 totals 17 residues. Per germline, CDR1 SGHTA and CDR2 FQGTGA. V trimming: 5 bases; J trimming: 5 bases; junction bases outside the gene matches: 12. The CDR3 reads CASSDTALAGRHNEQFF. The DNA for the CDR3 is TGTGCCAGCAGCGATACCGCACTAGCGGGGAGACACAATGAGCAGTTCTTC.

This clone has only a few counts. The chain uses TRBV6-5 and TRBJ1-3, with D unresolved. Trimming pared 2 bases from V and 4 bases from J, leaving 9 bases between. The CDR3 totals 14 residues. Per germline, CDR1 MNHEY and CDR2 SVGAGI. CDR3 in DNA: TGTGCCAGCAGTTACACCCTGGCGGGAAACACCATATATTTT. The encoded protein is CASSYTLAGNTIYF.

The V and J genes are TRBV6-1 and TRBJ2-7, with 7 bases matching TRBD1. J was trimmed by 4 bases and V by 5 bases; bases with no gene match: 8. The CDR3 consists of 14 residues. The germline V gene has CDR1 MNHNS and CDR2 SASEGT. CDR3 sequence: CASSTRGQSYEQYF. CDR3 DNA sequence: TGTGCCAGCAGTACCCGGGGACAGAGTTACGAGCAGTACTTC.

V is TRBV5-1 and J is TRBJ2-7; 14 bases match TRBD2. The CDR3 loop spans 18 amino acids. After removal of 4 bases from V and 3 bases from J, the junction contained 12 bases not matched to a gene. Germline V CDR1 and CDR2: SGHRS, YFSETQ. This chain's CDR3 is CASSHGLAGGLKSYEQYF. For the CDR3, the DNA is TGCGCCAGCAGCCACGGACTAGCGGGGGGCCTTAAGAGCTACGAGCAGTACTTC.

This chain connects TRBV7-2 to TRBJ2-3, with 11 bases aligning to TRBD1. J was trimmed by 5 bases and V by 3 bases; bases with no gene match: 7. The CDR3 is made up of 16 amino acids. The germline gives CDR1 SGHTA, CDR2 FQGNSA. The CDR3 coding sequence is TGTGCCAGCAGCTTCATTCTGGGACAGGGGGAAGATACGCAGTATTTT. Amino acids: CASSFILGQGEDTQYF.

The V and J genes are TRBV4-3 and TRBJ1-1, with 9 bases lining up with TRBD1. Germline assignment: CDR1 LGHNA and CDR2 YSLEER. The CDR3 sequence is 15 residues long. Losses at the gene ends were 4 bases for V and 0 bases for J; bases not matched to a gene: 3. CDR3: CASSPGTGMNTEAFF. The CDR3 nucleotides read TGCGCCAGCAGCCCCGGGACAGGGATGAACACTGAAGCTTTCTTT.

The rearrangement uses TRBV11-3 and TRBJ1-2; no firm D call. V was clipped by 1 base and J by 8 bases, with 8 bases between them. Germline CDR1 and CDR2: SGHNT and YENEEA. There are 12 residues in the CDR3. The CDR3 sequence: CASSLAADGYTF. In DNA form, the CDR3 reads TGTGCCAGCAGCTTAGCGGCCGACGGCTACACCTTC.

This clone was seen a handful of times. The chain combines TRBV10-1 with TRBJ2-1; D is undetermined. The ends were cut back, 0 bases at V and 3 bases at J, with 6 bases in the middle. The CDR3 runs to 14 residues. Germline assignment: CDR1 WNHNN and CDR2 SYGVQD (reference sequence). CDR3 in DNA: TGCGCCAGCAGTGAGTCCTTTAGCTACAATGAGCAGTTCTTC. This translates into CASSESFSYNEQFF.

This chain joins TRBV6-6 and TRBJ2-7, with D maybe TRBD1 (6 bases). The CDR3 length is 16 residues. V dropped 6 bases and J dropped 3 bases, with 21 bases sitting between them. The germline V gene has CDR1 MNHNY and CDR2 SVGAGI (reference sequence). The CDR3 reads CASRDFGQQTIYEQYF. The CDR3 DNA sequence: TGTGCCAGCAGAGACTTTGGACAGCAAACAATCTACGAGCAGTACTTC.

The chain is built from TRBV2 and TRBJ1-5; D is uncertain. The CDR3 spans 13 residues. The V and J ends lost 6 bases and 5 bases respectively, with 11 bases between them. The germline CDR1 and CDR2 sequences are SNHLY and FYNNEI. CDR3 in amino acids: CASRVQRDQPQHF. CDR3 DNA sequence: TGTGCCAGCAGGGTGCAGCGCGATCAGCCCCAGCATTTT.

The V call is TRBV4-3, the J call TRBJ2-1, with a possible D match to TRBD1 (7 bases). V dropped 1 base and J dropped 2 bases, with 9 bases sitting between them. Germline CDR1 LGHNA, CDR2 YSLEER. The CDR3 is 15 amino acids. The CDR3 DNA sequence: TGCGCCAGCAGCCAAGGCGGGACAGCCTACAATGAGCAGTTCTTC. This translates into CASSQGGTAYNEQFF.

There are a few counts of this clone. The J gene is TRBJ2-2, the V gene TRBV6-6; D is unclear. The germline V and J ends were trimmed by 1 base and 0 bases, with 3 bases remaining between them. The CDR3 sequence is 14 residues long. Germline V gene sequence: CDR1 MNHNY, CDR2 SVGAGI (reference sequence). In nucleotides, the CDR3 is TGTGCCAGCAGTTACTACGCGAACACCGGGGAGCTGTTTTTT. Protein sequence: CASSYYANTGELFF.